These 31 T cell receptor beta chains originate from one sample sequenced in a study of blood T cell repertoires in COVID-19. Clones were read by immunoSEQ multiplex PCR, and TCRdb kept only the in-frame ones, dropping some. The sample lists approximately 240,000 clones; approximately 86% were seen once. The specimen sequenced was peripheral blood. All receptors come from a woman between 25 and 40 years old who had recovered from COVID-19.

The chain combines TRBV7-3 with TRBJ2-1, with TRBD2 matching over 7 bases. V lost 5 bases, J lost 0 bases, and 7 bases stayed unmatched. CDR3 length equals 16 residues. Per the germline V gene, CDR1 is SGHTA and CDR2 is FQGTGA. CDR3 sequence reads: CASSVEGTTSYNEQFF. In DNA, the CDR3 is TGTGCCAGCAGCGTCGAGGGGACTACCTCCTACAATGAGCAGTTCTTC.

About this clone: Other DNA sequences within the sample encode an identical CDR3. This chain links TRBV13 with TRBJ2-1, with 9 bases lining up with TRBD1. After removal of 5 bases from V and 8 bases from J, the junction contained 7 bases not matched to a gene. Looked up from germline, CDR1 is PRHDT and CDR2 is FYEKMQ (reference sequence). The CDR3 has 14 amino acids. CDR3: CASSPDRGGHEQFF. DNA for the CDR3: TGTGCCAGCAGCCCGGACAGGGGTGGTCATGAGCAGTTCTTC.

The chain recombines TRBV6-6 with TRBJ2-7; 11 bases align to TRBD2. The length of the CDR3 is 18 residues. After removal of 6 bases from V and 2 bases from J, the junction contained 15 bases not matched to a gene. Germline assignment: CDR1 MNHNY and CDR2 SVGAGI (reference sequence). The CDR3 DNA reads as TGTGCCAGCAGCCGACCCCCCACCGGGACTAGCGGAACCTACGAGCAGTACTTC. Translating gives CASSRPPTGTSGTYEQYF.

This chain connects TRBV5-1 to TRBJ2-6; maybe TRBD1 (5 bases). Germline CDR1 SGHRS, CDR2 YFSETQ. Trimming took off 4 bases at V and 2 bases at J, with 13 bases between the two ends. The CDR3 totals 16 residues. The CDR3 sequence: CASSGQGFPGANVLTF. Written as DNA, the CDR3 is TGCGCCAGCAGCGGGCAGGGTTTCCCTGGGGCCAACGTCCTGACTTTC. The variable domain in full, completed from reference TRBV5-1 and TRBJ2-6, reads KAGVTQTPRYLIKTRGQQVTLSCSPISGHRSVSWYQQTPGQGLQFLFEYFSETQRNKGNFPGRFSGRQFSNSRSEMNVSTLELGDSALYLCASSGQGFPGANVLTFGAGSRLTVL.

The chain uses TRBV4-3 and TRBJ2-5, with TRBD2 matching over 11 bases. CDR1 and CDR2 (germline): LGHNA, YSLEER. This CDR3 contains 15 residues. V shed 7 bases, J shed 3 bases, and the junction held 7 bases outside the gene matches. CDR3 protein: CASKRTSGPEETQYF. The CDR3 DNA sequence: TGCGCCAGCAAACGGACTAGCGGGCCAGAAGAGACCCAGTACTTC.

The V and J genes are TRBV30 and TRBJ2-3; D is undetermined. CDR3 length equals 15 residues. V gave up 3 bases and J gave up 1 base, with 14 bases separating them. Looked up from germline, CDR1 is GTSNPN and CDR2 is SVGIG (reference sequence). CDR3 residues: CAWRLLGRGTDTQYF. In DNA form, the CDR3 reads TGTGCCTGGAGGCTCCTAGGCCGTGGCACAGATACGCAGTATTTT.

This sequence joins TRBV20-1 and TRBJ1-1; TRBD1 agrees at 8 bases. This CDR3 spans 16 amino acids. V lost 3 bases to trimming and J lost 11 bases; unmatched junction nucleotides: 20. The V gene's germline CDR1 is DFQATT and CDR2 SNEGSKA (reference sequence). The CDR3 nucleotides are TGCAGTGCTAGTCTTGCCCGGGTAGGACAGGGTCTTGTGGCTTTCTTT. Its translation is CSASLARVGQGLVAFF.

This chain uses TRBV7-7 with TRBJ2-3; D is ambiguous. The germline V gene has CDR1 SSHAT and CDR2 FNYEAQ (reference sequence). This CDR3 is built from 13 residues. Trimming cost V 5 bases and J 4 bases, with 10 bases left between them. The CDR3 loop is CASSDGRADTQYF. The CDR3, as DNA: TGTGCCAGCAGCGACGGCCGGGCAGATACGCAGTATTTT.

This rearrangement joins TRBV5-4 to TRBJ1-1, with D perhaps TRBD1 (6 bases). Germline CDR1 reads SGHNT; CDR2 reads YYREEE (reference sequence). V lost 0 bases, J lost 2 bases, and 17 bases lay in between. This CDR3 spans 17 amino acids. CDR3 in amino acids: CASSLAAGGFGNTEAFF. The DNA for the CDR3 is TGTGCCAGCAGCTTGGCCGCGGGGGGCTTTGGTAACACTGAAGCTTTCTTT.

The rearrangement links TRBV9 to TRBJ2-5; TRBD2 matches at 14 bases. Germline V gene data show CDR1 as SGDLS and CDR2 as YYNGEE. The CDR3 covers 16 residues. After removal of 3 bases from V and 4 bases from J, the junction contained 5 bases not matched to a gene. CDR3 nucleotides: TGTGCCAGCAGCGGCGCCGGGACTAGCGGGGGAGAGACCCAGTACTTC. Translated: CASSGAGTSGGETQYF.

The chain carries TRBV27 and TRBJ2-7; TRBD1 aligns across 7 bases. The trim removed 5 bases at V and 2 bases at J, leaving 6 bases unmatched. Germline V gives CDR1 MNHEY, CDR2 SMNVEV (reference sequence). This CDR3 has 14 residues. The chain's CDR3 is CASSVRDRPYEQYF. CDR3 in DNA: TGTGCCAGCAGTGTCCGGGACAGACCCTACGAGCAGTACTTC.

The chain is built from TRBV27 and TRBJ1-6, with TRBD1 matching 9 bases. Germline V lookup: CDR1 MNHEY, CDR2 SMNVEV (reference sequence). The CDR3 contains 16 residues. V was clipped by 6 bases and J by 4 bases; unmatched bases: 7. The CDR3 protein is CASSLEGQGYNSPLHF. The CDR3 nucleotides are TGTGCCAGCAGCCTAGAGGGACAGGGATATAATTCACCCCTCCACTTT.

The CDR3: CASSMTGGSSYEQYF. CDR3 nucleotides: TGTGCCAGCAGTATGACAGGGGGCAGCTCCTACGAGCAGTACTTC. This rearrangement joins TRBV27 to TRBJ2-7, with TRBD1 identical over 10 bases. CDR1 and CDR2 (germline): MNHEY, SMNVEV (reference sequence). Trimming took 5 bases from V and 0 from J; bases not matched to a gene: 4. The CDR3 spans 15 residues.

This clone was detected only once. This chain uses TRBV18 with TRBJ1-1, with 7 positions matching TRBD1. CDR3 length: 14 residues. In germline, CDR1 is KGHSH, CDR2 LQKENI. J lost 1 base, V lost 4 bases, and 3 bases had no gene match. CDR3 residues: CASSQRQGNTEAFF. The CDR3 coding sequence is TGTGCCAGCTCACAAAGACAGGGGAACACTGAAGCTTTCTTT.

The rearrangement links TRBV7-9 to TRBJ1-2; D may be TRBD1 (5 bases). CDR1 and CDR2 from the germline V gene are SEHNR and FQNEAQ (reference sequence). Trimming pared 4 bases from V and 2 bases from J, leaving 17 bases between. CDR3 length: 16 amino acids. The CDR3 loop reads CASSSRDRLSNYGYTF. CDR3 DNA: TGTGCCAGCAGCTCCCGAGACAGATTATCGAACTATGGCTACACCTTC.

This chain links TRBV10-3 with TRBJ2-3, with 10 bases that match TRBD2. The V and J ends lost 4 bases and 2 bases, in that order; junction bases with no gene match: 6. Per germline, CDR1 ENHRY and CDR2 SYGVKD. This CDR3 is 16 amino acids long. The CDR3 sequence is CAISGASGGSTDTQYF. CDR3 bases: TGTGCCATCAGTGGGGCTAGCGGGGGATCCACAGATACGCAGTATTTT.

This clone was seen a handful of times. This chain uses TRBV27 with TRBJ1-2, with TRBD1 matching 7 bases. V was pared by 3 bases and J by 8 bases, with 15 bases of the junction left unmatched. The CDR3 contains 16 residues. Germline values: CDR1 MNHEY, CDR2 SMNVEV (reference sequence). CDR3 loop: CASSFSLQGTPLGYTF. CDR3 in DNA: TGTGCCAGCAGTTTCAGTCTACAGGGGACGCCCTTAGGCTACACCTTC.

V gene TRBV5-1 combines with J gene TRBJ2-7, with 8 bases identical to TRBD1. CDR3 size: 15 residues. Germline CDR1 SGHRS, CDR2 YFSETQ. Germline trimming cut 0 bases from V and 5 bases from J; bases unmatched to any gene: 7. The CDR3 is CASSLGRQGTNEQYF. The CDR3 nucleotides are TGCGCCAGCAGCTTGGGCAGACAGGGGACCAACGAGCAGTACTTC.

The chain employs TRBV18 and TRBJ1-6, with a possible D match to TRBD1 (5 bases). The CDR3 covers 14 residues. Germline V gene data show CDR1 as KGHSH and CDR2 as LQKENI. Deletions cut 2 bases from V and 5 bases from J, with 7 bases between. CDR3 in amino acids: CASSPLQDNSPLHF. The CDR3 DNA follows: TGTGCCAGCTCACCATTACAGGATAATTCACCCCTCCACTTT.

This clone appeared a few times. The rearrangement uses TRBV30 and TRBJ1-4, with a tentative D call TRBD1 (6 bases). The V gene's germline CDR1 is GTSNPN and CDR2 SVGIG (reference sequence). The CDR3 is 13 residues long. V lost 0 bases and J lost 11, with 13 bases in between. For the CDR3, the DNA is TGTGCCTGGAGTGTTTCCAGGGGAAATAAACTGTTTTTT. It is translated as CAWSVSRGNKLFF.

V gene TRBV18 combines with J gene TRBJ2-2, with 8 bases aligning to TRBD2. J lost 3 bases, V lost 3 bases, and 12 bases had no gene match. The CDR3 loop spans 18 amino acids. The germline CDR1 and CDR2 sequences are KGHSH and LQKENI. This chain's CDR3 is CASSPRLRGGLDTGELFF. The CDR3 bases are TGTGCCAGCTCACCCCGACTCCGCGGGGGGCTAGACACCGGGGAGCTGTTTTTT.

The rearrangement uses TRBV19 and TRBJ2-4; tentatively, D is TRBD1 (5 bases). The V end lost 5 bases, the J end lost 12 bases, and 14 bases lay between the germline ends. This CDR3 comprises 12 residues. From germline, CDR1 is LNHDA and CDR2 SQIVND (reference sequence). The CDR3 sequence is CASSPQGGAQYF. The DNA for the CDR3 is TGTGCCAGTAGTCCTCAGGGTGGCGCTCAGTACTTC.

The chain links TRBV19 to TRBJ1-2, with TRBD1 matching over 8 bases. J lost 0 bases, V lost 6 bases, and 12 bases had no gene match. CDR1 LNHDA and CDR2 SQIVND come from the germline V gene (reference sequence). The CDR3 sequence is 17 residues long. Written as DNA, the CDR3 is TGTGCCAGTAGATCCGACCCCCACAGGGGGGCTAACTATGGCTACACCTTC. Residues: CASRSDPHRGANYGYTF.

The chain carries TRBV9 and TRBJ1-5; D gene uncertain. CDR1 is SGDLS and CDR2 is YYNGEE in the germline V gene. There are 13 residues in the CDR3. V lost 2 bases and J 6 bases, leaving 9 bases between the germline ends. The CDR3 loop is CASSVDLAQPQHF. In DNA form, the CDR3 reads TGTGCCAGCAGCGTGGATTTAGCTCAGCCCCAGCATTTT.

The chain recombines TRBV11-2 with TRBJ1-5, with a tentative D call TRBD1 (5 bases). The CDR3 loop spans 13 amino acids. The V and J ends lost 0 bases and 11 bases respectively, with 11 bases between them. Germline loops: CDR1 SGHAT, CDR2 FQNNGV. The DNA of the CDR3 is TGTGCCAGCAGCTTAGATGCGGGGGGGGCCCAGCATTTT. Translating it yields CASSLDAGGAQHF.

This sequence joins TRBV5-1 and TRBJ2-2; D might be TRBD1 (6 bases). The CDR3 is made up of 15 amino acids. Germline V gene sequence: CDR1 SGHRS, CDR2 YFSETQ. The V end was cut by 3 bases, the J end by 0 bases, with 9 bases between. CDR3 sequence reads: CASSSDRPNTGELFF. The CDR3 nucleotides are TGCGCCAGCAGCTCGGACAGACCGAACACCGGGGAGCTGTTTTTT.

The CDR3 loop reads CASSKDRVVKNIQYF. The CDR3 DNA sequence: TGTGCCAGCAGTAAGGACAGGGTGGTCAAAAACATTCAGTACTTC. The gene calls are TRBV27 and TRBJ2-4; TRBD1 agrees at 8 bases. V gave up 5 bases and J gave up 3 bases; unmatched junction bases: 6. Per germline, CDR1 MNHEY and CDR2 SMNVEV (reference sequence). This CDR3 has 15 residues.

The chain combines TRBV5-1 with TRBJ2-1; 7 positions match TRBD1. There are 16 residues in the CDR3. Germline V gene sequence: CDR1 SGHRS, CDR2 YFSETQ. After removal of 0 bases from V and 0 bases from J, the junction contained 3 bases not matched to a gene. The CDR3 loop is CASSLDRGRSYNEQFF. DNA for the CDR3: TGCGCCAGCAGCTTGGATAGGGGGCGCTCCTACAATGAGCAGTTCTTC.

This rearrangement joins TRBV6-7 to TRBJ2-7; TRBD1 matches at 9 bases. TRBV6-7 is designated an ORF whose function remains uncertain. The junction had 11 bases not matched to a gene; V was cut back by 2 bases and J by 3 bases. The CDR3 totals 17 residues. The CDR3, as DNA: TGTGCCAGCAGTTACGCGATACCGGGACAGGGCCACTACGAGCAGTACTTC. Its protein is CASSYAIPGQGHYEQYF.

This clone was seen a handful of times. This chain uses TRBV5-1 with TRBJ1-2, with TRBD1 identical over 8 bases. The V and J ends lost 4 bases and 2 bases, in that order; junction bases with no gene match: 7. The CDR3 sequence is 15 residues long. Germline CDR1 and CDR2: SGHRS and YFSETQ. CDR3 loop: CASSAGTGGNYGYTF. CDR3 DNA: TGCGCCAGCAGCGCCGGGACAGGAGGGAACTATGGCTACACCTTC.

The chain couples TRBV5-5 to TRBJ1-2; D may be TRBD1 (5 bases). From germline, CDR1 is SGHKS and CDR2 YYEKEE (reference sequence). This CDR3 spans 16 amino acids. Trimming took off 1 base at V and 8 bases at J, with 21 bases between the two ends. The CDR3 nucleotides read TGTGCCAGCAGCTTGTCTCTGCGGCAGGGCCTAGGCGGCTACACCTTC. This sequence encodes CASSLSLRQGLGGYTF.